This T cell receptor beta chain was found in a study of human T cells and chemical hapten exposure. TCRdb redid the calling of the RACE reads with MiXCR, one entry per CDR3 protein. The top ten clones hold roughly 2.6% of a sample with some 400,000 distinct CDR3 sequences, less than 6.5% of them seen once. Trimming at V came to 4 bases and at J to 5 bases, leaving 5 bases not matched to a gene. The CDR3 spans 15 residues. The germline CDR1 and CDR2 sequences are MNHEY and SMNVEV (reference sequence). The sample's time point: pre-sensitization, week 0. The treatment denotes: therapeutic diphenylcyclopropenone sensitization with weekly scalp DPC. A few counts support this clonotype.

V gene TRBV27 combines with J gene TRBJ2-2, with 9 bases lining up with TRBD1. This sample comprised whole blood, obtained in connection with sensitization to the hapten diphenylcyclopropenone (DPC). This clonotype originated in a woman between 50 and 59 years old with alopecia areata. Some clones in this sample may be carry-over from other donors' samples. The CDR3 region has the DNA TGTGCCAGCAGTTACACAGGGGGCCGGACCGGGGAGCTGTTTTTT. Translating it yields CASSYTGGRTGELFF.